This T cell receptor beta chain comes out of a study of Tregs in tolerant kidney transplant recipients. This clone appeared a few times. Germline CDR1 is GTSNPN and CDR2 is SVGIG (reference sequence). Trimming cost V 6 bases and J 3 bases, with 6 bases left between them. The CDR3 consists of 11 residues. The repertoire was sequenced with immunoSEQ multiplex PCR; TCRdb's copy has only in-frame clones and lacks some. The sample includes 69,000 or so clones, roughly 89% of them seen just once. The specimen comprised CD4+ T cells from blood, sampled before the transplant. This TCR came from a human donor who received a combined kidney and bone marrow transplant. The chain joins TRBV30 to TRBJ2-1; D gene uncertain. CDR3: CACLFYNEQFF. For the CDR3, the DNA is TGTGCCTGCCTATTCTACAATGAGCAGTTCTTC.